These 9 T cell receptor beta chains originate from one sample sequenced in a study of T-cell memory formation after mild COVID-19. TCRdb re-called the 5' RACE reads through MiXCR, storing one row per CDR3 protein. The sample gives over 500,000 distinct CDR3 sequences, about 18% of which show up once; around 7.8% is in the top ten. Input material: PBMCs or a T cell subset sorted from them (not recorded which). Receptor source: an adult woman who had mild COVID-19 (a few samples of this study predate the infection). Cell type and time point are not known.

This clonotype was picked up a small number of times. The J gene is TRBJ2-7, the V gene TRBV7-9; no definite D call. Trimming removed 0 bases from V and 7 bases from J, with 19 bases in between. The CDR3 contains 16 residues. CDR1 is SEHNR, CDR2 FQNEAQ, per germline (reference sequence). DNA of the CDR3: TGTGCCAGCAGCTTAGCCCCACTAAATCGAAGAGGAGAGCAGTACTTC. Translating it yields CASSLAPLNRRGEQYF.

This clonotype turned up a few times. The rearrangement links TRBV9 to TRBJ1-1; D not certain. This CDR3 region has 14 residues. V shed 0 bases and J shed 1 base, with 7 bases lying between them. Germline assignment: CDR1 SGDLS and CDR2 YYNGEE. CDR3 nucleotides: TGTGCCAGCAGCGTAGCCCAGAAGAACACTGAAGCTTTCTTT. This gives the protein CASSVAQKNTEAFF.

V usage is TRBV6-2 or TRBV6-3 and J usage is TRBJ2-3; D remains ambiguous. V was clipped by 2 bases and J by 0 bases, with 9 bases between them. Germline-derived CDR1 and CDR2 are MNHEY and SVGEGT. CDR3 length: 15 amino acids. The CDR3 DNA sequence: TGTGCCAGCAGTTACCAGGAAGGAAGCACAGATACGCAGTATTTT. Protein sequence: CASSYQEGSTDTQYF.

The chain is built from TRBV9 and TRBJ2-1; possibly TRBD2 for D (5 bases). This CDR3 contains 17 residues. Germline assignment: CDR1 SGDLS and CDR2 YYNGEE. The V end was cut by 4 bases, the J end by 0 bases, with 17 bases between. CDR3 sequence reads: CASSPPSGKSSYNEQFF. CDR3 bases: TGTGCCAGCAGCCCACCGTCCGGGAAAAGCTCCTACAATGAGCAGTTCTTC.

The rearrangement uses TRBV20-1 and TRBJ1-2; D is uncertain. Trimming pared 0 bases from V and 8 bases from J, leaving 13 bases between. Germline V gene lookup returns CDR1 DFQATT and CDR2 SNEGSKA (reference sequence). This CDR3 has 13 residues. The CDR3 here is CSARDPKRGGYTF. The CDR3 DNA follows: TGCAGTGCTAGAGATCCCAAGCGTGGGGGCTACACCTTC.

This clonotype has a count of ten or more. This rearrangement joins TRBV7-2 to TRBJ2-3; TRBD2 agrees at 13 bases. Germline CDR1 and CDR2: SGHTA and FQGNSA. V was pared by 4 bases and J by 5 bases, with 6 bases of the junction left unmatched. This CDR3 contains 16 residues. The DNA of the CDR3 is TGTGCCAGCAGCTCCAGACTAGCGGGAGGAGTAGATACGCAGTATTTT. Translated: CASSSRLAGGVDTQYF.

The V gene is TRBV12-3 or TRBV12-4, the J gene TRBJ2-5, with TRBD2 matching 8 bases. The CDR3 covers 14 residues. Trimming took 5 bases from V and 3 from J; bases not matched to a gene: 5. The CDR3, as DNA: TGTGCCAGCAGTGCCGGGGGGGACAAAGAGACCCAGTACTTC. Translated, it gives CASSAGGDKETQYF.

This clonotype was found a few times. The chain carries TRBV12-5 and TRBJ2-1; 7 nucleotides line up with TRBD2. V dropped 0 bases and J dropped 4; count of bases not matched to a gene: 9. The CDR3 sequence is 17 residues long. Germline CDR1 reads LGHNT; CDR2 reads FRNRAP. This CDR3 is CASGLVTGTKFYNEQFF. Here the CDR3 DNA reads TGTGCTAGTGGTTTGGTAACCGGGACTAAGTTTTACAATGAGCAGTTCTTC. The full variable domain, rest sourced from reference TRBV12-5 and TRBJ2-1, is DARVTQTPRHKVTEMGQEVTMRCQPILGHNTVFWYRQTMMQGLELLAYFRNRAPLDDSGMPKDRFSAEMPDATLATLKIQPSEPRDSAVYFCASGLVTGTKFYNEQFFGPGTRLTVL.

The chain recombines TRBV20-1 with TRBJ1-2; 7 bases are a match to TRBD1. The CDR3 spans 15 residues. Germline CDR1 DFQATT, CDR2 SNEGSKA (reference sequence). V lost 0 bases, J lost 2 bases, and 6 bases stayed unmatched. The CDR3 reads CSARDHRGSNYGYTF. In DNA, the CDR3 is TGCAGTGCTAGAGACCACAGGGGTTCGAACTATGGCTACACCTTC.